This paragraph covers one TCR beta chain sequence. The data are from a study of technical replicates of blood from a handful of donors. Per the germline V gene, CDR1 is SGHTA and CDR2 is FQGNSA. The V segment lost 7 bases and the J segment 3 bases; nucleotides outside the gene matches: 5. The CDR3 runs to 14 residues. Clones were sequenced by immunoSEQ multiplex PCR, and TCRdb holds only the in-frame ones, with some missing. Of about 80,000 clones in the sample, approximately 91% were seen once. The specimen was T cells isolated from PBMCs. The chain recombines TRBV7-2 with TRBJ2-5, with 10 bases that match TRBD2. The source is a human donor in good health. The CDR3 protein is CASIPGLAEETQYF. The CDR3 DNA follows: TGTGCCAGCATCCCCGGACTAGCGGAAGAGACCCAGTACTTC. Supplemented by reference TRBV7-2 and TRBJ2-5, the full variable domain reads GAGVSQSPSNKVTEKGKDVELRCDPISGHTALYWYRQSLGQGLEFLIYFQGNSAPDKSGLPSDRFSAERTGGSVSTLTIQRTQQEDSAVYLCASIPGLAEETQYFGPGTRLLVL.